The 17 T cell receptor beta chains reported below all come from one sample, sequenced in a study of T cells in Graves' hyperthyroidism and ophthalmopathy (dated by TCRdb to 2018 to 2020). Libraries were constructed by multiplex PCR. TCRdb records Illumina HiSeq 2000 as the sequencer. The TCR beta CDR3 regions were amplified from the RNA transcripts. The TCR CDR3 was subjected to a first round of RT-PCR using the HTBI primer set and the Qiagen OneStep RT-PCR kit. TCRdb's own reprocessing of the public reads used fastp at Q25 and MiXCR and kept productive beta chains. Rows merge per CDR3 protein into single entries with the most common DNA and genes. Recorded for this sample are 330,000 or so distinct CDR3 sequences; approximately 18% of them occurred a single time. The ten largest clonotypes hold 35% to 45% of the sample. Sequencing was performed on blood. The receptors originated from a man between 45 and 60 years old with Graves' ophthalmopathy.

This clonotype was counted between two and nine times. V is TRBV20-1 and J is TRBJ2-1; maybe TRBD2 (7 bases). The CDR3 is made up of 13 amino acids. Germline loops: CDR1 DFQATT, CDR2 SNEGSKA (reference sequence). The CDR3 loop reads CSPSPAGANEQFF. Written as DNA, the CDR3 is TGCAGCCCCTCTCCGGCGGGGGCAAATGAGCAGTTCTTC.

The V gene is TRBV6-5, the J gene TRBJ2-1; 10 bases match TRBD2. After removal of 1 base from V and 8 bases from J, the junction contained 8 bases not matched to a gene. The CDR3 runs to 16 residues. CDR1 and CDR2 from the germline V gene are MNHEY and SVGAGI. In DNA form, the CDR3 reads TGTGCCAGCAGTTACTGGGGAGCGGGAGGGTCCGATGAGCAGTTCTTC. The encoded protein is CASSYWGAGGSDEQFF.

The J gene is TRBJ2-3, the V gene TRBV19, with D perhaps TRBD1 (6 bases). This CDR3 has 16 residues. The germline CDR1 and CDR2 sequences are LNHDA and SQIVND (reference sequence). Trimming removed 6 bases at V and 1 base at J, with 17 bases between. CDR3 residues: CASRADHRDGTDTQYF. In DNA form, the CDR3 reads TGTGCCAGTAGGGCCGACCACAGGGACGGCACAGATACGCAGTATTTT.

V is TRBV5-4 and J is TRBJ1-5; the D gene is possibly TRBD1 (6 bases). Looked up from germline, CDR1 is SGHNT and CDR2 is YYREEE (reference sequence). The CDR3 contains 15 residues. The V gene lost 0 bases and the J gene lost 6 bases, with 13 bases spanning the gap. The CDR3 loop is CASSLGGGGTQPQHF. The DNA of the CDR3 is TGTGCCAGCAGCTTGGGGGGGGGGGGCACTCAGCCCCAGCATTTT.

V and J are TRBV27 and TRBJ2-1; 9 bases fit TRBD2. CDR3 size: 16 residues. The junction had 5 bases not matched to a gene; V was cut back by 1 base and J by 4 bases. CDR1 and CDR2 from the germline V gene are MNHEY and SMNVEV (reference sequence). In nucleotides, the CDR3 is TGTGCCAGCAGTTTATTGACTAGCGGAGATTACAATGAGCAGTTCTTC. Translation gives CASSLLTSGDYNEQFF.

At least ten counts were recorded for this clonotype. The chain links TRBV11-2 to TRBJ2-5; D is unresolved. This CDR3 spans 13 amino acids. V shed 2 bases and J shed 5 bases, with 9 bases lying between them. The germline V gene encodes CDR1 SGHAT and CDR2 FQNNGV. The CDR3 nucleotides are TGTGCCAGCAGCTTAACACAAGCGGAGACCCAGTACTTC. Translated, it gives CASSLTQAETQYF.

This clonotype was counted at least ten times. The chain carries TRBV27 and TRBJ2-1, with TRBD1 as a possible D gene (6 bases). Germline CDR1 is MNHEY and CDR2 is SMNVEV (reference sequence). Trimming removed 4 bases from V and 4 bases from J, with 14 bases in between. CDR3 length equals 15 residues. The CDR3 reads CASSSGDRRYNEQFF. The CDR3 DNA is TGTGCCAGCAGTTCGGGCGACAGGAGATACAATGAGCAGTTCTTC.

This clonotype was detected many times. CDR3 loop: CSARDLAGVYEQYF. In nucleotides, the CDR3 is TGCAGTGCTAGAGATCTAGCGGGAGTCTACGAGCAGTACTTC. The chain uses TRBV20-1 and TRBJ2-7; 10 positions agree with TRBD2. Trimming cost V 0 bases and J 3 bases; bases outside gene matches: 2. CDR3 length: 14 residues. CDR1 is DFQATT, CDR2 SNEGSKA, per germline (reference sequence).

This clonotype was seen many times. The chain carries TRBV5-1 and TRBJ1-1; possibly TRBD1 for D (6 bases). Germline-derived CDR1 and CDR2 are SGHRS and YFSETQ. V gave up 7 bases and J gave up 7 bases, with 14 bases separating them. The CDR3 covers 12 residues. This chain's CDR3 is CASRGDTSEAFF. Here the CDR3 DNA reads TGCGCCAGCCGCGGGGACACCAGTGAAGCTTTCTTT.

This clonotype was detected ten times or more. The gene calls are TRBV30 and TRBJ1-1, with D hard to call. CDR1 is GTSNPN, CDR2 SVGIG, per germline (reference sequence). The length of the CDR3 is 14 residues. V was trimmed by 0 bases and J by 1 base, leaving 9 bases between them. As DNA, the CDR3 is TGTGCCTGGAGTGTAAGTGGAGGGAACACTGAAGCTTTCTTT. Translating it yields CAWSVSGGNTEAFF.

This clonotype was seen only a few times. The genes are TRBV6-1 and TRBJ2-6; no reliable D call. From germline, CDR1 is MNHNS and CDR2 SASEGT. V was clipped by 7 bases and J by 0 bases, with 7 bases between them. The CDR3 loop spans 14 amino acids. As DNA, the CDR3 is TGTGCCAGCATAGACAACTCTGGGGCCAACGTCCTGACTTTC. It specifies CASIDNSGANVLTF.

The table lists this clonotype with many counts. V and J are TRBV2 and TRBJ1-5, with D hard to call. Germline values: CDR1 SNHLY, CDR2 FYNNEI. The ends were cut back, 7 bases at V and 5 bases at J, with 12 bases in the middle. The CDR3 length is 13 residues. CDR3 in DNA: TGTGCCAGCATGGGCGGGGAATATCAGCCCCAGCATTTT. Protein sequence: CASMGGEYQPQHF.

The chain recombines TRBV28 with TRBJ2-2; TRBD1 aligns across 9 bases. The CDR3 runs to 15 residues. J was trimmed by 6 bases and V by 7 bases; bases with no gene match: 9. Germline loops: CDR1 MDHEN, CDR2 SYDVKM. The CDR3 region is CASNLLRTGAGELFF. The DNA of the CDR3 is TGTGCCAGCAACCTCCTCCGGACAGGGGCCGGGGAGCTGTTTTTT.

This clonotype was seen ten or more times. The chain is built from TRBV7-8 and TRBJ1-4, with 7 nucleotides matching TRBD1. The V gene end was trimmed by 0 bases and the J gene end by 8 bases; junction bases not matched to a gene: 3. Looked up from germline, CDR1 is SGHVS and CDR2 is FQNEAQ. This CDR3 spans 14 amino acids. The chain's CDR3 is CASSLATGDEKLFF. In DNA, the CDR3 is TGTGCCAGCAGCTTAGCTACAGGGGACGAAAAACTGTTTTTT.

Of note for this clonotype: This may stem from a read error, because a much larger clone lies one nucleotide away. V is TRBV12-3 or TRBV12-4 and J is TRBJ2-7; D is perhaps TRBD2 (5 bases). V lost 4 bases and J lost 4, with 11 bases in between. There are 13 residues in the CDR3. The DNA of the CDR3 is TGTGCCAGCAGTTGTAGCGTAGATTACGAGCAGTACTTC. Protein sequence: CASSCSVDYEQYF.

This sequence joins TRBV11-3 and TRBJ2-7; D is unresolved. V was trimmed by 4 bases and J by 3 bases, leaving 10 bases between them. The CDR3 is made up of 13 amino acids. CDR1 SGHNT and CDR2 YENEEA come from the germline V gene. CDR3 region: CASSYRPIYEQYF. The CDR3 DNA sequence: TGTGCCAGCAGCTATAGGCCAATCTACGAGCAGTACTTC.

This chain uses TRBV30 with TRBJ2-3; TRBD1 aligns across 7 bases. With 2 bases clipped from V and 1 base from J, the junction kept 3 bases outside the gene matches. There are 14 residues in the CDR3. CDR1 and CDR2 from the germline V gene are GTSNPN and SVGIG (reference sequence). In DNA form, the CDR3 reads TGTGCCTGGAGTACCCAGGGGGGCACAGATACGCAGTATTTT. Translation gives CAWSTQGGTDTQYF. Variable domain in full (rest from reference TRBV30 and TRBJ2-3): SQTIHQWPATLVQPVGSPLSLECTVEGTSNPNLYWYRQAAGRGLQLLFYSVGIGQISSEVPQNLSASRPQDRQFILSSKKLLLSDSGFYLCAWSTQGGTDTQYFGPGTRLTVL.